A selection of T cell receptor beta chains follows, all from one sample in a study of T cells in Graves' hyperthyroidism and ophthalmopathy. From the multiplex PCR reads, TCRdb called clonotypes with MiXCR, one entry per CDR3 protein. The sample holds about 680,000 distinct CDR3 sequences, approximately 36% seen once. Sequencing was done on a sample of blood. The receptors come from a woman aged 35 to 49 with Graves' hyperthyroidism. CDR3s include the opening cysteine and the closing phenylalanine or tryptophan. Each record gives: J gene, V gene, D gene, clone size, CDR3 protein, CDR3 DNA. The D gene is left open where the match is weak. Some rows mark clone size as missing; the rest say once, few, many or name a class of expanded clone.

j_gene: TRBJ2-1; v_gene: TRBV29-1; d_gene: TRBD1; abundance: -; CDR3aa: CSLHGDRGYNEQFF; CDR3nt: TGCAGCCTCCACGGGGACAGGGGCTACAATGAGCAGTTCTTC
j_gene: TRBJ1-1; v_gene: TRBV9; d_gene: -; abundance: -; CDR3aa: CASSPRTHGGTEAFF; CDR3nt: TGTGCCAGCAGCCCCAGGACTCACGGTGGCACTGAAGCTTTCTTT
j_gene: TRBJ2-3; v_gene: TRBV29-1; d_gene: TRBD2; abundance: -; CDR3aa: CSVELAADTQYF; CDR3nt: TGCAGCGTTGAACTAGCGGCAGATACGCAGTATTTT
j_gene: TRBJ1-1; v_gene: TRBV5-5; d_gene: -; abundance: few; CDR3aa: CASNQYSGNTEAFF; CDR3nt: TGTGCCAGCAACCAATATTCAGGTAACACTGAAGCTTTCTTT
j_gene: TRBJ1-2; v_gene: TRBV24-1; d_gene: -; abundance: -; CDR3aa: CATSAKTDQTNYGYTF; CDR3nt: TGTGCCACCAGTGCTAAAACAGACCAGACCAACTATGGCTACACCTTC
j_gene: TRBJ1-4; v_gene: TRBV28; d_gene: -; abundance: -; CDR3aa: CASSFRLLREKLFF; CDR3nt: TGTGCCAGCAGTTTTAGACTCCTGCGGGAAAAACTGTTTTTT
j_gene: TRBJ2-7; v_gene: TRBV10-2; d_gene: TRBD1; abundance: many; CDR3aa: CASSESWDRGGREQYF; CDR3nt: TGCGCCAGCAGTGAGTCTTGGGACAGGGGTGGTCGCGAGCAGTACTTC
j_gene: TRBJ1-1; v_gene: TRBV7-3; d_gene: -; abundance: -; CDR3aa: CASSPRAAREAFF; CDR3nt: TGTGCCAGCAGCCCCCGGGCGGCCCGAGAAGCTTTCTTT
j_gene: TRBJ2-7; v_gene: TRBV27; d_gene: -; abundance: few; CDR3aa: CASSLSGISREQYF; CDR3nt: TGTGCCAGCAGTTTATCGGGGATTTCCCGCGAGCAGTACTTC
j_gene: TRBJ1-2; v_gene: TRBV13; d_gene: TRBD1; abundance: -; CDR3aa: CASSLYITGANYGYTF; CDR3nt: TGTGCCAGCAGCCTCTACATTACAGGGGCTAACTATGGCTACACCTTC
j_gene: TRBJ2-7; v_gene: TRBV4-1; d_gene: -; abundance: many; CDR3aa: CASSRDQGPYEQYF; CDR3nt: TGCGCCAGCAGCCGGGACCAAGGGCCCTACGAGCAGTACTTC
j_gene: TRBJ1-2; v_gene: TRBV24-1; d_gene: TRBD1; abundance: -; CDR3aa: CATSDGQGSYGYTF; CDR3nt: TGTGCCACCAGTGATGGACAGGGGTCCTATGGCTACACCTTC
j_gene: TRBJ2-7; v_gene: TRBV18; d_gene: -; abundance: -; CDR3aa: CASSPLVRNEQYF; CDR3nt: TGTGCCAGCTCTCCCTTAGTGAGGAACGAGCAGTACTTC
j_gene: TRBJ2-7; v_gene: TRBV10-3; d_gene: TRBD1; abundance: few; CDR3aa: CASSYSRTGAAYEQYF; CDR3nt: TGTGCCAGCAGTTACTCCAGGACAGGGGCTGCCTACGAGCAGTACTTC
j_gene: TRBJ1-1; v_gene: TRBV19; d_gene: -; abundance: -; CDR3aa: CASQISIAATEAFF; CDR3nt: TGTGCCAGCCAAATTTCGATAGCGGCCACTGAAGCTTTCTTT
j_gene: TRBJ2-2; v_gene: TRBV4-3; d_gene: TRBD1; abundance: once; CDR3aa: CASSLRTGTGGPGELFF; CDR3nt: TGCGCCAGCAGTCTGAGGACTGGGACAGGGGGCCCCGGGGAGCTGTTTTTT
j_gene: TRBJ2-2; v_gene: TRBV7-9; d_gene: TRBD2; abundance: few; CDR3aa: CASSLGLAGVEGELFF; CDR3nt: TGTGCCAGCAGCTTGGGACTAGCGGGAGTTGAAGGGGAGCTGTTTTTT
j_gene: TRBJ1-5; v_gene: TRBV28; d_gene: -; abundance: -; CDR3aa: CAVLRDNGIQPQHF; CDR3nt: TGTGCCGTCCTCCGGGACAACGGGATTCAGCCCCAGCATTTT
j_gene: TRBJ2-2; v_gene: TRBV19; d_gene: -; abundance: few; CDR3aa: CASTPHAPNTGELFF; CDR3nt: TGTGCCAGTACCCCCCACGCGCCGAACACCGGGGAGCTGTTTTTT
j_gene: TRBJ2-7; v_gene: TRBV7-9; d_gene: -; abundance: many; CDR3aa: CASSPRQGNEQYF; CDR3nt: TGTGCCAGCAGCCCACGCCAGGGTAACGAGCAGTACTTC
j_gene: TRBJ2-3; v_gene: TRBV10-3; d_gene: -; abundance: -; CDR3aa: CAIRAGVVDTQYF; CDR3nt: TGTGCCATCAGAGCAGGGGTTGTAGATACGCAGTATTTT
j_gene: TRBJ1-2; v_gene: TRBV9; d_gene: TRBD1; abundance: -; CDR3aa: CASSVEGTVNYGYTF; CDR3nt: TGTGCCAGCAGCGTAGAGGGGACAGTTAACTATGGCTACACCTTC
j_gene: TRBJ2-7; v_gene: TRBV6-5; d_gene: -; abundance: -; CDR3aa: CASSYGRQASYKQYF; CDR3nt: TGTGCCAGCAGTTACGGTAGGCAGGCCTCCTACAAGCAGTACTTC
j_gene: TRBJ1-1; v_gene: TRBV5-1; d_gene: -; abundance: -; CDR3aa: CASSPFQGSGTEAFF; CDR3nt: TGCGCCAGCAGCCCATTCCAGGGGAGCGGCACTGAAGCTTTCTTT
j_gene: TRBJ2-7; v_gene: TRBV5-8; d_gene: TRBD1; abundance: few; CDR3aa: CASSWGQGVSYEQYF; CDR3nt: TGTGCCAGCAGCTGGGGACAGGGGGTTTCCTACGAGCAGTACTTC
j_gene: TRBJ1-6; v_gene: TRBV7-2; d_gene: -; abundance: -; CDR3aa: CASSFRSNSPLHF; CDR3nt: TGTGCCAGCAGCTTCCGCTCGAATTCACCCCTCCACTTT
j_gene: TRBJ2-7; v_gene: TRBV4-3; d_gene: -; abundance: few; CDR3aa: CASSQDLGVRQYF; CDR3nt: TGCGCCAGCAGCCAAGATTTGGGGGTAAGGCAGTACTTC
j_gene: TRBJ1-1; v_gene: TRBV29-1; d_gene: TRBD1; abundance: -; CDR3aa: CSVRTGVLDEAFF; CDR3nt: TGCAGCGTCAGAACAGGGGTATTGGATGAAGCTTTCTTT
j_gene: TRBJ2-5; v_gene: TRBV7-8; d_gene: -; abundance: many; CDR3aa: CASRSTGTQYF; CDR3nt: TGTGCCAGCAGGTCCACCGGGACCCAGTACTTC
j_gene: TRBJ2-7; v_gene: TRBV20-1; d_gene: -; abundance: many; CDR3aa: CSARPSYEQYF; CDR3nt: TGCAGTGCTCGACCTTCCTACGAGCAGTACTTC
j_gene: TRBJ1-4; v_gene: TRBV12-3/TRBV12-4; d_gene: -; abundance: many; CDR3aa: CASSLGGIVEKLFF; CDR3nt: TGTGCCAGCAGTTTAGGGGGGATCGTCGAAAAACTGTTTTTT
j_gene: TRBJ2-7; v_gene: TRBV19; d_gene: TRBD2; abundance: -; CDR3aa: CASSLLFGTNYEQYF; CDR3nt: TGTGCCAGTAGTCTCCTTTTTGGGACTAACTACGAGCAGTACTTC
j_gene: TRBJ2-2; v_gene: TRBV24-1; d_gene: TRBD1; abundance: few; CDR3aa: CATNTGQGNTGELFF; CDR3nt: TGTGCCACCAACACGGGACAGGGTAACACCGGGGAGCTGTTTTTT
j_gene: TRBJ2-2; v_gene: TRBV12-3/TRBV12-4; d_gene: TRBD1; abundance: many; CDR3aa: CASIIRTGGIGELFF; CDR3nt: TGTGCCAGCATAATCAGGACAGGGGGCATCGGGGAGCTGTTTTTT
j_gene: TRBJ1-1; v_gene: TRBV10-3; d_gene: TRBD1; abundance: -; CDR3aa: CAISESGQGIEAFF; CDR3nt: TGTGCCATCAGTGAGAGCGGACAGGGTATTGAAGCTTTCTTT
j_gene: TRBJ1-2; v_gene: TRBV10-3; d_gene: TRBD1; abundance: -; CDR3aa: CAIGEGQIYGYTF; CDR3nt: TGTGCCATCGGCGAGGGACAGATCTATGGCTACACCTTC
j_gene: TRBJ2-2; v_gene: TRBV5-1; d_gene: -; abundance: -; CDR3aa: CASSQSQANTGELFF; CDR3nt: TGCGCCAGCAGCCAATCCCAGGCGAACACCGGGGAGCTGTTTTTT
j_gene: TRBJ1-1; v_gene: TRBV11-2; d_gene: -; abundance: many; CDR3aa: CASRPAEGTAEAFF; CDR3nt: TGTGCCAGCAGACCTGCGGAGGGAACCGCTGAAGCTTTCTTT
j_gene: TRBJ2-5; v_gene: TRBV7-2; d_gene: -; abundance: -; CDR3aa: CASSWPVGPQETQYF; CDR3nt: TGTGCCAGCAGTTGGCCAGTAGGGCCCCAAGAGACCCAGTACTTC
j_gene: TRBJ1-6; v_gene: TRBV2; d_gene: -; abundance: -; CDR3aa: CASSEFHLLHNSPLHF; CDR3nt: TGTGCCAGCAGTGAGTTCCACTTACTCCATAATTCACCCCTCCACTTT
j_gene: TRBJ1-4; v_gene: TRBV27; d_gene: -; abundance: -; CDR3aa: CASRADKTTNEKLFF; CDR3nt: TGTGCCAGCAGGGCCGACAAGACAACTAATGAAAAACTGTTTTTT
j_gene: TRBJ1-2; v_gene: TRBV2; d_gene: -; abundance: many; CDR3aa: CASSPNTPDEGKHGYTF; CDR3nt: TGTGCCAGCAGTCCCAACACCCCCGATGAGGGCAAACATGGCTACACCTTC
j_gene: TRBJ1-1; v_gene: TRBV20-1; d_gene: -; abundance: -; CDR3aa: CSARSDGFMNTEAFF; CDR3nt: TGCAGTGCTAGATCCGACGGTTTCATGAACACTGAAGCTTTCTTT
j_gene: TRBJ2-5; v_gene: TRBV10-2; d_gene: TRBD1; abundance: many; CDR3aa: CASRDRQETQYF; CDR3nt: TGCGCCAGCAGGGACAGGCAAGAGACCCAGTACTTC
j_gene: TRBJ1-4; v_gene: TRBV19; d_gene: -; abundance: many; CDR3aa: CASSQQEGSEKLFF; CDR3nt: TGTGCCAGTAGCCAACAGGAAGGGAGCGAAAAACTGTTTTTT
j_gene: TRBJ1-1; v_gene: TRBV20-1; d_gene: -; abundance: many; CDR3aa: CSGRRGGSTEAFF; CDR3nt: TGCAGTGGAAGAAGGGGAGGGAGCACTGAAGCTTTCTTT
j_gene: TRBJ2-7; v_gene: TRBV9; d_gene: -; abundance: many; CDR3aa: CASSVASGFEQYF; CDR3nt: TGTGCCAGCAGCGTAGCTTCCGGGTTCGAGCAGTACTTC
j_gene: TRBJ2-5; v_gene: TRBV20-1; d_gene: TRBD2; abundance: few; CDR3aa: CSVRPFWTSGRRGETQYF; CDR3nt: TGCAGTGTCCGACCGTTTTGGACTAGCGGGAGGAGGGGGGAGACCCAGTACTTC